This T cell receptor (beta chain) was recovered during a study of cytomegalovirus exposure and HLA in healthy donors. As regards this clone: What it recognizes is unknown.

Study-level points and caveats: Reported performance of the classifier showed diagnosis of cytomegalovirus status with high specificity and sensitivity. Confirmation was obtained in vitro that a few CMV-associated chains are specific for CMV antigens.

This CDR3 comprises 17 residues. Germline V gene sequence: CDR1 KGHSH, CDR2 LQKENI. Germline trimming cut 2 bases from V and 5 bases from J; bases unmatched to any gene: 6. Some clones are missing from TCRdb's copy, which holds only in-frame ones; the method was immunoSEQ multiplex PCR. The sample shows roughly 310,000 clones, around 90% of them seen only once. This chain connects TRBV18 to TRBJ2-3; 14 bases are a match to TRBD2. The sample consisted of PBMCs. This receptor was taken from a man aged 25-45 years in good health and CMV-seronegative. The CDR3 coding sequence is TGTGCCAGCTCACCAGCGACTAGCGGGGGGGCAGGAGATACGCAGTATTTT. Its translation: CASSPATSGGAGDTQYF.